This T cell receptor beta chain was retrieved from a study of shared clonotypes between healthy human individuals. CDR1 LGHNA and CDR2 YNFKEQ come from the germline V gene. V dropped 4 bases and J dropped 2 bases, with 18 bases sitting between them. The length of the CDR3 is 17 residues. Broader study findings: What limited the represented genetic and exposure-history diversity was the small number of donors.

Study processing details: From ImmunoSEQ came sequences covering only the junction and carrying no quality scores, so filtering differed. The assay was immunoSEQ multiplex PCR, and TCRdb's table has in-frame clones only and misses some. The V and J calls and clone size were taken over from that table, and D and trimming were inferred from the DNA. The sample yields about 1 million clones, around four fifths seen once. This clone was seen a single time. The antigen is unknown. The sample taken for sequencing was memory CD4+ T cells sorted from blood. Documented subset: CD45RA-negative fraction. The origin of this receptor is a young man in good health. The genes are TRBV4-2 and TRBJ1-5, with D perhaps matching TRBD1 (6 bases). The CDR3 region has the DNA TGTGCCAGCAGCCCTCAGACAGGCACGGGGGGCAATCAGCCCCAGCATTTT. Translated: CASSPQTGTGGNQPQHF.